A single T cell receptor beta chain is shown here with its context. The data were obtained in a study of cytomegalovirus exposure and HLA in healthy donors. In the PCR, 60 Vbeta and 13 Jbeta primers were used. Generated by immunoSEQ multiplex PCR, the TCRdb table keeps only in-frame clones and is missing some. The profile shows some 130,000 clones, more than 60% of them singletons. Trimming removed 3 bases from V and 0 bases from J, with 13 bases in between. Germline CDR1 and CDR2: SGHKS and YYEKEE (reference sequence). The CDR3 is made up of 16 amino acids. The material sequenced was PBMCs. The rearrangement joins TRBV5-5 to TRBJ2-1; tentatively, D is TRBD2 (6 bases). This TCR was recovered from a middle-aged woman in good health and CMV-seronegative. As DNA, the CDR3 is TGTGCCAGCAGCTCTTCGGGGGACCCCTCCTACAATGAGCAGTTCTTC. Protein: CASSSSGDPSYNEQFF. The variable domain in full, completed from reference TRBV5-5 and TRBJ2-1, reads DAGVTQSPTHLIKTRGQQVTLRCSPISGHKSVSWYQQVLGQGPQFIFQYYEKEERGRGNFPDRFSARQFPNYSSELNVNALLLGDSALYLCASSSSGDPSYNEQFFGPGTRLTVL.